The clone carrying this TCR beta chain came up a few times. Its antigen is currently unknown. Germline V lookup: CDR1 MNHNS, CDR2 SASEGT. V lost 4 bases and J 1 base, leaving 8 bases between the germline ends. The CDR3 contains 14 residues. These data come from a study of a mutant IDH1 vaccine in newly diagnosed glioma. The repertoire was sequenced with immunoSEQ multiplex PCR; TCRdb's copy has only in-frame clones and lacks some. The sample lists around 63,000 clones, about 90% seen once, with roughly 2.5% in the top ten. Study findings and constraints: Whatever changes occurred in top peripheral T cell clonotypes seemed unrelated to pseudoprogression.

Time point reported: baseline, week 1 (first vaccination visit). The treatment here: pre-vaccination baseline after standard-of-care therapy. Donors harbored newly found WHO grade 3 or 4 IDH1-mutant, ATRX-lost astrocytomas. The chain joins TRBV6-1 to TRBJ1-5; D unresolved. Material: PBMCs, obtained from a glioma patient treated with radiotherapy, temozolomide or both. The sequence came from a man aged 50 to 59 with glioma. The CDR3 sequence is CASSVMGSNQPQHF. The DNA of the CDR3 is TGTGCCAGCAGTGTCATGGGCAGCAATCAGCCCCAGCATTTT.